Sequencing of this T cell receptor (beta chain) was carried out in a study of blood T cell repertoires in COVID-19. Study overall: From T cells, B-cell-depleted T cells, or PBMCs came the material, which was cDNA or gDNA.

Per the original methods: Reference gene primer amplification in the assay estimated nucleated cell counts. This table comes from immunoSEQ multiplex PCR, and its TCRdb copy is limited to in-frame clones, with some not included. D and trimming were read from the DNA, whereas the V and J calls and clone size are those reported in that table. The sample shows approximately 220,000 clones, roughly nine tenths of them seen only once. The CDR3 runs 14 residues. V lost 5 bases, J lost 10 bases, and 5 bases stayed unmatched. Germline V gene lookup returns CDR1 MNHEY and CDR2 SVGEGT. The sample was peripheral blood. The chain uses TRBV6-2 or TRBV6-3 and TRBJ1-6; 10 positions match TRBD1. The receptor comes from a woman in her forties or fifties with acute or convalescent COVID-19. This CDR3 is CASSQGTGVSPLHF. In DNA, the CDR3 is TGTGCCAGCAGTCAGGGGACAGGGGTATCACCCCTCCACTTT.